The rows below give T cell receptor beta chains drawn from one sample of a study of T cell responses to AZD1222 COVID-19 vaccine. Assay: immunoSEQ multiplex PCR; the TCRdb copy retains only in-frame clones and omits some. The sample shows about 160,000 clones, 80% to 90% of them seen only once. Material: peripheral blood, obtained on day 0 of AZD1222 vaccination. These receptors came from an adult in good health. Each CDR3 is given with its conserved first and last residue. A D gene is named only where the DNA matches it firmly. A row's size may be missing; if present it is once, few, many or a size class.

clone size	D gene	V gene	J gene	CDR3 DNA	CDR3 protein
.	.	TRBV7-2	TRBJ2-7	TGTGCCAGCAGCTTTCAGGCCAGCTCCTACGAGCAGTACTTC	CASSFQASSYEQYF
.	.	TRBV19	TRBJ1-1	TGTGCCAGTAGTCACCTCGCCAGGGCGAACACTGAAGCTTTCTTT	CASSHLARANTEAFF
.	TRBD1	TRBV29-1	TRBJ1-1	TGCAGCGCCCGGGACAGGGAACTGTATGAAGCTTTCTTT	CSARDRELYEAFF
.	.	TRBV7-2	TRBJ2-5	TGTGCCAGCAGCTTAACTGTCCAAGAGACCCAGTACTTC	CASSLTVQETQYF
.	.	TRBV18	TRBJ2-5	TGTGCCAGCTCCCCAAGTGGAGAGACCCAGTACTTC	CASSPSGETQYF
.	TRBD1	TRBV7-9	TRBJ1-4	TGTGCCAGCAGCTGGGACAGGGGGGGTGAAAAACTGTTTTTT	CASSWDRGGEKLFF
.	.	TRBV4-1	TRBJ2-6	TGCGCCAGCAGCCAAGGGGTAGGGGGTAGTGGGGCCAACGTCCTGACTTTC	CASSQGVGGSGANVLTF
.	TRBD1	TRBV5-1	TRBJ2-5	TGCGCCAGCAGCCCGGGACAGGGGCAAGAGACCCAGTACTTC	CASSPGQGQETQYF
.	TRBD2	TRBV6-4	TRBJ2-3	TGTGCCACCAGACTAGCGGGAGAAGCAGATACGCAGTATTTT	CATRLAGEADTQYF
.	.	TRBV6-5	TRBJ1-5	TGTGCCAGCACGACGGGTGATAATCAGCCCCAGCATTTT	CASTTGDNQPQHF
.	.	TRBV9	TRBJ1-1	TGTGCCAGCAGCGTAGCTTTGGGGAACACTGAAGCTTTCTTT	CASSVALGNTEAFF
.	.	TRBV4-3	TRBJ2-2	TGCGCCAGCAGCCAAGGAGGCGGGGCGAACACCGGGGAGCTGTTTTTT	CASSQGGGANTGELFF
.	.	TRBV19	TRBJ2-5	TGTGCCAGTCGTCCAGGGGCCCAAGAGACCCAGTACTTC	CASRPGAQETQYF
.	.	TRBV7-2	TRBJ2-7	TGTGCCAGCAGTCGGACACATTCTTACTACGAGCAGTACTTC	CASSRTHSYYEQYF
.	.	TRBV9	TRBJ2-2	TGTGCCAGCAGCCGAGTAGGGCTAGCCCCCGGGGAGCTGTTTTTT	CASSRVGLAPGELFF
.	.	TRBV2	TRBJ2-2	TGTGCCAGCAGGAGGCTCGGAGGGGAGCTGTTTTTT	CASRRLGGELFF
once	TRBD1	TRBV5-1	TRBJ1-2	TGCGCCAGCAGCCGAGGACAGGAGAACTATGGCTACACCTTC	CASSRGQENYGYTF
.	TRBD1	TRBV7-9	TRBJ1-2	TGTGCCAGCAGGGCCGGGACAGGGAATTCAGGCTACACCTTC	CASRAGTGNSGYTF
once	TRBD2	TRBV7-3	TRBJ2-3	TGTGCCAGCAGCTTAACGGCCCGACTAGCGGGAGGCCTCACAGATACGCAGTATTTT	CASSLTARLAGGLTDTQYF
.	.	TRBV9	TRBJ1-3	TGTGCCAGCAGCGTAGATGACTCCTCGAGCTCTGGAAACACCATATATTTT	CASSVDDSSSSGNTIYF
.	TRBD2	TRBV19	TRBJ2-7	TGTGCCAGTAGACGGGAGGGGGGTTCCTACGAGCAGTACTTC	CASRREGGSYEQYF
.	.	TRBV2	TRBJ1-1	TGTGCCAGCGAGCCGACGGCGCGGAACACTGAAGCTTTCTTT	CASEPTARNTEAFF
medium-sized	.	TRBV6-1	TRBJ2-7	TGTGCCAGCAGTGAAGTAAGGGGCTACGAGCAGTACTTC	CASSEVRGYEQYF
few	.	TRBV7-2	TRBJ2-2	TGTGCCAGCAGCTGGAACACCGGGGAGCTGTTTTTT	CASSWNTGELFF
.	.	TRBV12-3/TRBV12-4	TRBJ1-5	TGTGCCAGCAGTCCAGTCGGCCAGCCCCAGCATTTT	CASSPVGQPQHF
.	.	TRBV28	TRBJ1-2	TGTGCCAGCAGTTCAGGGTTAGAGTATGGCTACACCTTC	CASSSGLEYGYTF
.	.	TRBV12-3/TRBV12-4	TRBJ2-5	TGTGCCAGCAGTTTCCGAGAGACCCAGTACTTC	CASSFRETQYF
.	.	TRBV24-1	TRBJ2-1	TGTGCCACCAGTGGGAAGGGGCGAGGGGAGCAGTTCTTC	CATSGKGRGEQFF